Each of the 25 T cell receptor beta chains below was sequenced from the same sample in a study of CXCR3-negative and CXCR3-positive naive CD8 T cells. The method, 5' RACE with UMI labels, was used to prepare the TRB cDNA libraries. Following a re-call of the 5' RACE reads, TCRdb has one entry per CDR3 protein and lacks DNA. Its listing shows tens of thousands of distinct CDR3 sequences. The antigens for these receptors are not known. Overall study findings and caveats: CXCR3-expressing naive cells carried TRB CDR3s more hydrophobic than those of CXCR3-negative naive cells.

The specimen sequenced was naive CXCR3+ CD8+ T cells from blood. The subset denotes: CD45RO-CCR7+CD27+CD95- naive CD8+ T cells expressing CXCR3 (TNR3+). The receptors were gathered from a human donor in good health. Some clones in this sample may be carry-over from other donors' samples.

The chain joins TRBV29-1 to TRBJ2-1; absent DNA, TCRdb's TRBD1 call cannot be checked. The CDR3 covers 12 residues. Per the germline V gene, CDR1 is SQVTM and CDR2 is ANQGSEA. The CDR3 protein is CSARDSYNEQFF.

The CDR3 sequence: CASRSGQGLSAYEQYF. V is TRBV2 and J is TRBJ2-7; without DNA, the TCRdb call of TRBD1 cannot be checked. This CDR3 is 16 amino acids long. CDR1 is SNHLY, CDR2 FYNNEI, per germline. Based on the CDR3 plus reference TRBV2 and TRBJ2-7, the full variable domain is EPEVTQTPSHQVTQMGQEVILRCVPISNHLYFYWYRQILGQKVEFLVSFYNNEISEKSEIFDDQFSVERPDGSNFTLKIRSTKLEDSAMYFCASRSGQGLSAYEQYFGPGTRLTVT.

CDR3 sequence reads: CATFDILSYNEQFF. V usage is TRBV10-3 and J usage is TRBJ2-1. The length of the CDR3 is 14 residues. Germline V gives CDR1 ENHRY, CDR2 SYGVKD.

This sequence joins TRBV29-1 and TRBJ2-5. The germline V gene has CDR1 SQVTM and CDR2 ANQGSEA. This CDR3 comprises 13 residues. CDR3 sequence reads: CSVEEGSGETQYF.

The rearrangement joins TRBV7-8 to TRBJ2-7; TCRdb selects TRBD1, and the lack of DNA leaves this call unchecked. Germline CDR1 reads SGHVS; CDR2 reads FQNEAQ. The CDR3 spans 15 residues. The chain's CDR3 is CASSRAVGPLYEQYF.

This CDR3 is CASRLAGAPLDEQFF. This chain connects TRBV11-2 to TRBJ2-1; TCRdb picks TRBD2, but there is no DNA to check that call. This CDR3 is built from 15 residues. Germline assignment: CDR1 SGHAT and CDR2 FQNNGV.

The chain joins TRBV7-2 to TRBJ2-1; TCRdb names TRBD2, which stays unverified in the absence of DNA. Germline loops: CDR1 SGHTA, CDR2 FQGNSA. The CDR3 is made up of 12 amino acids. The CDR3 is CATGLAYNEQFF.

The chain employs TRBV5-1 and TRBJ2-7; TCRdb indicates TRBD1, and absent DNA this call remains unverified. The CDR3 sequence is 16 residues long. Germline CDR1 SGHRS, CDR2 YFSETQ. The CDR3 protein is CASSLDLDRDLYEQYF. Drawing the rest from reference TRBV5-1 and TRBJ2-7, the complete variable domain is KAGVTQTPRYLIKTRGQQVTLSCSPISGHRSVSWYQQTPGQGLQFLFEYFSETQRNKGNFPGRFSGRQFSNSRSEMNVSTLELGDSALYLCASSLDLDRDLYEQYFGPGTRLTVT.

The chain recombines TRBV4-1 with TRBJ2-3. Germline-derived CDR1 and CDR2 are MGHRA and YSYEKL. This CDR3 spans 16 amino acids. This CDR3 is CASSQDAHQVTDTQYF.

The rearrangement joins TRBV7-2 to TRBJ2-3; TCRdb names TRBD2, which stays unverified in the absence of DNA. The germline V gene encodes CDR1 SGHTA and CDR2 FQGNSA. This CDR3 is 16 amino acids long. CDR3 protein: CASSPQEERSTDTQYF. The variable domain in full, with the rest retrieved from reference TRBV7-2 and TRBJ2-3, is GAGVSQSPSNKVTEKGKDVELRCDPISGHTALYWYRQSLGQGLEFLIYFQGNSAPDKSGLPSDRFSAERTGGSVSTLTIQRTQQEDSAVYLCASSPQEERSTDTQYFGPGTRLTVL.

The CDR3 sequence: CASSLRTGRRGLDNEQFF. The rearrangement links TRBV28 to TRBJ2-1; TCRdb's D call of TRBD1 is untestable without DNA. The CDR3 length is 18 residues. The germline V gene encodes CDR1 MDHEN and CDR2 SYDVKM.

The CDR3 is CASRKSGAYGYTF. The V gene is TRBV28, the J gene TRBJ1-2; the TCRdb call, TRBD1, lacks DNA for checking. The CDR3 runs to 13 residues. Germline assignment: CDR1 MDHEN and CDR2 SYDVKM.

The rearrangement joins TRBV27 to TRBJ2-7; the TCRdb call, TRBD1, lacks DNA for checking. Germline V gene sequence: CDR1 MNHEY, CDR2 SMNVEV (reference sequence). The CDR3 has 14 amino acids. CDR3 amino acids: CASSWGQENLEQYF.

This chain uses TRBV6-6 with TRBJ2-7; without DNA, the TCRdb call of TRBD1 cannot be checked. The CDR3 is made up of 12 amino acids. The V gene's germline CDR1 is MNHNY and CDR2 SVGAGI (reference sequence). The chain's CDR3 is CASRWKGDEQYF.

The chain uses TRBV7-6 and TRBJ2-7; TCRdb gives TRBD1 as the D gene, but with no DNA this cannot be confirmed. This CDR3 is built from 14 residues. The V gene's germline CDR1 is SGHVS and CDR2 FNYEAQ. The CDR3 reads CASSSGQGDYEQYF.

CDR3 loop: CASSPWGNNQPQHF. The chain combines TRBV7-9 with TRBJ1-5. CDR3 size: 14 residues. Germline CDR1 and CDR2: SEHNR and FQNEAQ (reference sequence).

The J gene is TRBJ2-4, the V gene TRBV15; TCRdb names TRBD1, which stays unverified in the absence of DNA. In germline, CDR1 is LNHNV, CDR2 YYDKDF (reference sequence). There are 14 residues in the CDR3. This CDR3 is CATSRATGPGIQYF.

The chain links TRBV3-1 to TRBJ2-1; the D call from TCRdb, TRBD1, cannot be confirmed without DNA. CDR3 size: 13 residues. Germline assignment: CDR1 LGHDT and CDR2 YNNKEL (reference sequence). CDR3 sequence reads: CASSQDPPDTKFF.

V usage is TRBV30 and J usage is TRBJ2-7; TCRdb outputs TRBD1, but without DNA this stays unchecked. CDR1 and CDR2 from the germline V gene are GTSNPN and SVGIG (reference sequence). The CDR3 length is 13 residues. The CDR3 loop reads CACLRDTTYEQYF.

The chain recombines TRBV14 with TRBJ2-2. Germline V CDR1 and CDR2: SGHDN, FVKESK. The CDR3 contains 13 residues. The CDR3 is CASSQLNTEELFF.

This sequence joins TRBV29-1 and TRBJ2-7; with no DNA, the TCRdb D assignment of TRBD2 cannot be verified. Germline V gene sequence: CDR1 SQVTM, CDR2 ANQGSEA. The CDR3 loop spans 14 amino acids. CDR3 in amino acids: CSVAGGPGSYEQYF.

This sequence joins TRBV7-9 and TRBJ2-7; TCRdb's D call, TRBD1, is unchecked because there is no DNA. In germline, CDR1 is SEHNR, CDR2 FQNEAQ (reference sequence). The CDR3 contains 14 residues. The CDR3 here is CASSLVGRGYEQYF.

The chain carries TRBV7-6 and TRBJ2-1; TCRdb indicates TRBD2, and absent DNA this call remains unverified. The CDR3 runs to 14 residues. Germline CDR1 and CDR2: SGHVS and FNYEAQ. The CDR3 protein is CASSSIAGLDEQFF.

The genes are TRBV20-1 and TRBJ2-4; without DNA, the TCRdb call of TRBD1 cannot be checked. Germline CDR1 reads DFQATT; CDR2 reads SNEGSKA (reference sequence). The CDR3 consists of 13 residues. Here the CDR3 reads CSASGQGKNIQYF.

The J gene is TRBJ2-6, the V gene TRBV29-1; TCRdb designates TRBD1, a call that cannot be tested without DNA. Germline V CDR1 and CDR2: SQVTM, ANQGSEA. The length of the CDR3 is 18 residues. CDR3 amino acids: CSAEGGPGAPNGANVLTF.